A single sample is the source of the 27 T cell receptor beta chains below, sequenced in a study of OX40 agonist ivuxolimab in advanced cancers. TCRdb's table, derived via immunoSEQ multiplex PCR, lists solely in-frame clones and lacks some. This table holds about 50,000 clones, about nine tenths found once. This specimen was CD4+ or CD8+ T cells sorted from blood, taken in a trial of the OX40 agonist ivuxolimab. Receptor source: an adult with an advanced solid tumor such as melanoma, head and neck, liver or kidney cancer.

This clone occurred once. The rearrangement links TRBV11-2 to TRBJ2-7, with 7 bases that match TRBD1. The germline V gene has CDR1 SGHAT and CDR2 FQNNGV. Trimming at V came to 5 bases and at J to 6 bases, leaving 13 bases not matched to a gene. The CDR3 has 15 residues. This CDR3 reads CASSPPPAGGVEQYV. The CDR3 nucleotides read TGTGCCAGCAGCCCCCCCCCTGCAGGGGGAGTCGAGCAGTACGTC.

There are a few counts of this clone. This chain joins TRBV4-2 and TRBJ2-5; 12 bases line up with TRBD1. CDR1 and CDR2 (germline): LGHNA, YNFKEQ. Losses at the gene ends were 0 bases for V and 4 bases for J; bases not matched to a gene: 3. The CDR3 totals 16 residues. The CDR3 sequence is CASSQDRGQGAETQYF. The CDR3 DNA reads as TGTGCCAGCAGCCAAGATCGGGGACAGGGGGCAGAGACCCAGTACTTC.

The J gene is TRBJ1-2, the V gene TRBV27; D uncertain. In germline, CDR1 is MNHEY, CDR2 SMNVEV (reference sequence). V gave up 1 base and J gave up 6 bases, with 15 bases separating them. The CDR3 has 15 amino acids. CDR3 residues: CASSLYSSGLDGYTF. CDR3 DNA sequence: TGTGCCAGCAGTTTATATAGTTCGGGGTTAGATGGCTACACCTTC.

This rearrangement joins TRBV11-2 to TRBJ2-3; D unclear. V was clipped by 0 bases and J by 10 bases, with 11 bases between them. The CDR3 contains 13 residues. CDR1 is SGHAT and CDR2 is FQNNGV in the germline V gene. The CDR3 loop is CASSLDPQPPQYF. CDR3 DNA: TGTGCCAGCAGCTTAGATCCCCAGCCCCCGCAGTATTTT.

This rearrangement joins TRBV10-2 to TRBJ2-7; D is uncertain. Trimming shortened V by 1 base and J by 2 bases, and 9 bases separated the two germline ends. Germline V lookup: CDR1 WSHSY, CDR2 SAAADI. The CDR3 is made up of 14 amino acids. CDR3 DNA sequence: TGCGCCAGCAGTGAGTTTGGCGGAACCTACGAGCAGTACTTC. Translating it yields CASSEFGGTYEQYF.

Written as DNA, the CDR3 is TGTGCCAGTAGCTTTGCGGGGGCAAACACCGGGGAGCTGTTTTTT. Protein sequence: CASSFAGANTGELFF. This chain connects TRBV19 to TRBJ2-2, with D possibly TRBD2 on 7 matching bases. Per the germline V gene, CDR1 is LNHDA and CDR2 is SQIVND (reference sequence). The CDR3 loop spans 15 amino acids. V was trimmed by 6 bases and J by 2 bases, leaving 13 bases between them.

In this sample, this clone turned up a few times. The chain has TRBV5-1 and TRBJ2-1; D may match TRBD1 or TRBD2 (6 bases each). This CDR3 spans 15 amino acids. Germline CDR1 reads SGHRS; CDR2 reads YFSETQ. V lost 0 bases and J lost 10, with 17 bases in between. Written as DNA, the CDR3 is TGCGCCAGCAGCTTGGCCCTAGAGGGGGGTCGGGAGCAGTTCTTC. This gives the protein CASSLALEGGREQFF.

V is TRBV5-6 and J is TRBJ1-5; TRBD1 is a possible D gene (5 bases). V lost 0 bases to trimming and J lost 1 base, with 8 bases between them. CDR1 and CDR2 (germline): SGHDT, YYEEEE. The CDR3 has 15 residues. The CDR3 DNA sequence: TGTGCCAGCAGCTTGGGTCAGGGCAGCAATCAGCCCCAGCATTTT. This encodes CASSLGQGSNQPQHF.

V gene TRBV4-1 combines with J gene TRBJ2-1; no firm D call. Looked up from germline, CDR1 is MGHRA and CDR2 is YSYEKL. Trimming pared 2 bases from V and 0 bases from J, leaving 8 bases between. The CDR3 spans 15 residues. The CDR3 here is CASSQLESSYNEQFF. The CDR3, as DNA: TGCGCCAGCAGCCAATTGGAAAGCTCCTACAATGAGCAGTTCTTC.

The chain employs TRBV7-9 and TRBJ1-2; D gene unclear. With 6 bases removed from V and 4 bases from J, the gap between germline ends came to 15 bases. The CDR3 spans 14 residues. Germline V gives CDR1 SEHNR, CDR2 FQNEAQ (reference sequence). Written as DNA, the CDR3 is TGTGCCAGCAGGGTTGGGAGTCAGAGCTATGGCTACACCTTC. This translates into CASRVGSQSYGYTF.

This chain links TRBV5-1 with TRBJ1-5; 9 bases line up with TRBD1. V shed 1 base, J shed 7 bases, and the junction held 6 bases outside the gene matches. The CDR3 has 15 residues. Germline values: CDR1 SGHRS, CDR2 YFSETQ. CDR3 in DNA: TGCGCCAGCAGCTTGACCACAGGGGGCAGGCAGCCCCAGCATTTT. Translating it yields CASSLTTGGRQPQHF.

The chain couples TRBV19 to TRBJ1-5; perhaps TRBD1 as D (6 bases). Germline V CDR1 and CDR2: LNHDA, SQIVND (reference sequence). V lost 5 bases to trimming and J lost 7 bases, with 18 bases between them. This CDR3 spans 15 amino acids. The CDR3: CASSQSGGAQQPQHF. In DNA form, the CDR3 reads TGTGCCAGTAGTCAATCGGGGGGGGCGCAACAGCCCCAGCATTTT.

The count of this clone is one. In DNA form, the CDR3 reads TGCGCCAGCAGTCAATGGAAGCAGGGTCTAACAATGGAGCAGTACGTC. Translated: CASSQWKQGLTMEQYV. This chain joins TRBV23-1 and TRBJ2-7; TRBD1 is a possible D gene (5 bases). TRBV23-1 is recorded as an ORF, its role being uncertain. The CDR3 spans 16 residues. Trimming cost V 1 base and J 7 bases, with 20 bases left between them.

The chain links TRBV9 to TRBJ1-3; D is unclear. The CDR3 runs 14 residues. Germline V gene lookup returns CDR1 SGDLS and CDR2 YYNGEE. V dropped 4 bases and J dropped 4 bases, with 12 bases sitting between them. The CDR3 nucleotides are TGTGCCAGCAGCCGGGGTGGTTTGGGAAACACCATATATTTT. Protein product: CASSRGGLGNTIYF.

The rearrangement uses TRBV27 and TRBJ1-2; the D is unclear. The CDR3 runs to 13 residues. The V end lost 9 bases, the J end lost 0 bases, and 11 bases lay between the germline ends. Looked up from germline, CDR1 is MNHEY and CDR2 is SMNVEV (reference sequence). CDR3 amino acids: CASRTATNYGYTF. Here the CDR3 DNA reads TGTGCCAGTAGGACTGCCACTAACTATGGCTACACCTTC.

A single count supports this clone. CDR3 nucleotides: TGTGCCAGCAGTGTCGGGGGACAGGGTCGCGATGAGCAGTTCTTC. Its protein is CASSVGGQGRDEQFF. V and J are TRBV6-4 and TRBJ2-1; TRBD1 aligns across 9 bases. Germline values: CDR1 MRHNA, CDR2 SNTAGT. This CDR3 has 15 amino acids. Trimming cost V 4 bases and J 8 bases; bases outside gene matches: 9.

This chain links TRBV30 with TRBJ1-3; 7 bases agree with TRBD1. From germline, CDR1 is GTSNPN and CDR2 SVGIG (reference sequence). The CDR3 is 15 amino acids. V dropped 5 bases and J dropped 0; count of bases not matched to a gene: 7. The CDR3 sequence is CAWLPGGNSGNTIYF. For the CDR3, the DNA is TGTGCCTGGCTACCAGGGGGAAACTCTGGAAACACCATATATTTT.

V usage is TRBV19 and J usage is TRBJ1-5; D might be TRBD1 (6 bases). The CDR3 covers 14 residues. The germline V gene has CDR1 LNHDA and CDR2 SQIVND (reference sequence). The V end was cut by 4 bases, the J end by 4 bases, with 11 bases between. The CDR3, as DNA: TGTGCCAGTAGTAAGCGGGACAAGAATCAGCCCCAGCATTTT. It encodes CASSKRDKNQPQHF.

The J gene is TRBJ2-7, the V gene TRBV7-9; 10 bases are shared with TRBD1. The V segment lost 4 bases and the J segment 5 bases; nucleotides outside the gene matches: 5. Germline lookup yields CDR1 SEHNR and CDR2 FQNEAQ (reference sequence). The CDR3 has 14 amino acids. The CDR3 region has the DNA TGTGCCAGCAGCTCGGGGACAGGGGCCGACGAGCAGTACTTC. It translates to CASSSGTGADEQYF.

The chain joins TRBV25-1 to TRBJ1-5, with D possibly matching TRBD1 (6 bases). The CDR3 spans 14 residues. Deletions cut 4 bases from V and 2 bases from J, with 9 bases between. CDR1 and CDR2 from the germline V gene are MGHDK and SYGVNS. The CDR3 spells CASSARQGNQPQHF. CDR3 bases: TGTGCCAGCAGTGCCCGACAGGGCAATCAGCCCCAGCATTTT.

The CDR3 protein is CASSLGTGIGFTEAFF. CDR3 DNA: TGTGCCAGCAGCTTAGGGACAGGGATCGGCTTCACTGAAGCTTTCTTT. This chain uses TRBV7-8 with TRBJ1-1; 8 bases align to TRBD1. There are 16 residues in the CDR3. Germline loops: CDR1 SGHVS, CDR2 FQNEAQ. V dropped 1 base and J dropped 4; count of bases not matched to a gene: 8.

The rearrangement uses TRBV2 and TRBJ2-3; 7 bases line up with TRBD2. V shed 7 bases and J 6 bases; nucleotides not matched to a gene: 10. CDR1 is SNHLY and CDR2 is FYNNEI in the germline V gene. The CDR3 is 14 amino acids. The CDR3 loop is CASIQRLAGDTQYF. CDR3 in DNA: TGTGCCAGCATACAAAGACTAGCAGGGGATACGCAGTATTTT.

V gene TRBV7-6 combines with J gene TRBJ2-2; possibly TRBD1 for D (6 bases). The CDR3 contains 15 residues. V was shortened by 4 bases and J by 4 bases, with 13 bases between the two germline ends. Germline assignment: CDR1 SGHVS and CDR2 FNYEAQ. This CDR3 reads CASSSRGSGTGELFF. In nucleotides, the CDR3 is TGTGCCAGCAGCTCCAGGGGTTCGGGCACCGGGGAGCTGTTTTTT.

The chain employs TRBV6-1 and TRBJ1-5; D remains unclear. The V and J ends lost 3 bases and 2 bases respectively, with 11 bases between them. The CDR3 is 15 amino acids. CDR1 is MNHNS and CDR2 is SASEGT in the germline V gene. For the CDR3, the DNA is TGTGCCAGCAGTGATTGGCCCCCGGGCAATCAGCCCCAGCATTTT. It encodes CASSDWPPGNQPQHF.

The rearrangement joins TRBV13 to TRBJ1-3; TRBD1 matches at 8 bases. The V segment lost 9 bases and the J segment 1 base; nucleotides outside the gene matches: 8. The CDR3 is made up of 15 amino acids. Germline CDR1 and CDR2: PRHDT and FYEKMQ (reference sequence). DNA for the CDR3: TGTGCCAGACGGACAGGGCTTTTTTCTGGAAACACCATATATTTT. Protein product: CARRTGLFSGNTIYF.

The genes are TRBV14 and TRBJ2-7, with a weak D call TRBD1 (6 bases). The CDR3 totals 12 residues. Germline V gene sequence: CDR1 SGHDN, CDR2 FVKESK. Between the trimmed V and J ends, which lost 6 bases and 3 bases, there was a span of 9 bases. Written as DNA, the CDR3 is TGTGCCAGCAGTCTAGGGGGCTACGAGCAGTACTTC. Amino acid sequence: CASSLGGYEQYF.

V and J are TRBV7-9 and TRBJ2-4; TRBD1 might be the D (6 bases). This CDR3 is built from 15 residues. Trimming cost V 8 bases and J 0 bases, with 14 bases left between them. The germline gives CDR1 SEHNR, CDR2 FQNEAQ (reference sequence). The CDR3 protein is CASGVTGLAKNIQYF. In DNA, the CDR3 is TGTGCCAGCGGAGTGACAGGACTAGCCAAAAACATTCAGTACTTC. Full variable domain (missing parts from reference TRBV7-9 and TRBJ2-4): DTGVSQNPRHKITKRGQNVTFRCDPISEHNRLYWYRQTLGQGPEFLTYFQNEAQLEKSRLLSDRFSAERPKGSFSTLEIQRTEQGDSAMYLCASGVTGLAKNIQYFGAGTRLSVL.